The 9 T cell receptor beta chains below were found in one sample sequenced in a study of blood T cell repertoires in COVID-19. Profiled with immunoSEQ multiplex PCR; TCRdb holds only in-frame clones, not every one. The sample contains about 210,000 clones, roughly 85% of which appear only once. The specimen was peripheral blood. The receptors stem from a woman in her 70s with COVID-19, enrolled during active disease.

The gene calls are TRBV6-6 and TRBJ1-2, with D possibly TRBD1 on 5 matching bases. The CDR3 is made up of 14 amino acids. Trimming removed 2 bases at V and 2 bases at J, with 9 bases between. Per the germline V gene, CDR1 is MNHNY and CDR2 is SVGAGI (reference sequence). The CDR3 region has the DNA TGTGCCAGCAGTTACGAGGGACTGAACTATGGCTACACCTTC. Protein sequence: CASSYEGLNYGYTF.

This chain uses TRBV7-2 with TRBJ2-3; no reliable D call. The CDR3 is 14 residues long. In germline, CDR1 is SGHTA, CDR2 FQGNSA. V lost 5 bases, J lost 2 bases, and 11 bases lay in between. CDR3 region: CASSPRRDTDTQYF. In DNA form, the CDR3 reads TGTGCCAGCAGCCCCCGGAGAGACACAGATACGCAGTATTTT.

This sequence joins TRBV6-6 and TRBJ1-2; D is undetermined. The germline V and J ends were trimmed by 6 bases and 1 base, with 15 bases remaining between them. Germline V lookup: CDR1 MNHNY, CDR2 SVGAGI (reference sequence). The CDR3 is 15 amino acids. CDR3 protein: CASSRSPEGNYGYTF. The CDR3 DNA follows: TGTGCCAGCAGCCGATCCCCAGAGGGTAACTATGGCTACACCTTC.

V and J are TRBV6-2 or TRBV6-3 and TRBJ1-1, with a possible D match to TRBD1 (5 bases). V shed 2 bases and J shed 3 bases, with 13 bases lying between them. The CDR3 contains 15 residues. The germline V gene encodes CDR1 MNHEY and CDR2 SVGEGT. CDR3 bases: TGTGCCAGCAGTTACATCAGGGCAATGTACACTGAAGCTTTCTTT. Residues: CASSYIRAMYTEAFF.

The chain has TRBV7-9 and TRBJ1-3; TRBD1 is a possible D gene (6 bases). The length of the CDR3 is 14 residues. Germline V lookup: CDR1 SEHNR, CDR2 FQNEAQ (reference sequence). Between the trimmed V and J ends, which lost 8 bases and 0 bases, there was a span of 11 bases. CDR3 nucleotides: TGTGCCAGCGGAATACAGGGCTCTGGAAACACCATATATTTT. Its translation is CASGIQGSGNTIYF.

V is TRBV7-3 and J is TRBJ2-3; 14 bases align to TRBD2. Losses at the gene ends were 2 bases for V and 5 bases for J; bases not matched to a gene: 6. The CDR3 contains 17 residues. Germline lookup yields CDR1 SGHTA and CDR2 FQGTGA. This CDR3 is CASSLGVGLAGEDTQYF. Written as DNA, the CDR3 is TGTGCCAGCAGCTTAGGGGTGGGACTAGCGGGAGAAGATACGCAGTATTTT.

Here the CDR3 DNA reads TGTGCCAGCAGCTTAGTGACAGGGAACACTGAAGCTTTCTTT. This encodes CASSLVTGNTEAFF. The chain is built from TRBV7-8 and TRBJ1-1, with D perhaps TRBD1 (6 bases). The V gene lost 1 base and the J gene lost 1 base, with 7 bases spanning the gap. From germline, CDR1 is SGHVS and CDR2 FQNEAQ. The CDR3 contains 14 residues. The full variable domain, with the rest looked up from reference TRBV7-8 and TRBJ1-1, is GAGVSQSPRYKVAKRGQDVALRCDPISGHVSLFWYQQALGQGPEFLTYFQNEAQLDKSGLPSDRFFAERPEGSVSTLKIQRTQQEDSAVYLCASSLVTGNTEAFFGQGTRLTVV.

This chain connects TRBV9 to TRBJ1-5; D is unresolved. The germline V gene has CDR1 SGDLS and CDR2 YYNGEE. The CDR3 has 15 residues. The V end lost 2 bases, the J end lost 0 bases, and 9 bases lay between the germline ends. CDR3 protein: CASSVDAVSNQPQHF. CDR3 in DNA: TGTGCCAGCAGCGTTGATGCAGTTAGCAATCAGCCCCAGCATTTT.

This clone was recorded only once. This rearrangement joins TRBV29-1 to TRBJ1-1; D not resolved. Looked up from germline, CDR1 is SQVTM and CDR2 is ANQGSEA. Trimming stripped 2 bases from V and 4 bases from J, with 8 bases between. The CDR3 loop spans 12 amino acids. The DNA for the CDR3 is TGCAGCGTTGAAAGCGGTTTCACTGAAGCTTTCTTT. It specifies CSVESGFTEAFF.